A selection of T cell receptor beta chains follows, all from one sample in a study of blood T cell repertoires in COVID-19. Some clones are missing from TCRdb's copy, which holds only in-frame ones; the method was immunoSEQ multiplex PCR. This table has approximately 210,000 clones, around 86% appearing once. Material: peripheral blood. All receptors come from a human donor in a cohort sampled during active COVID-19. CDR3s include the opening cysteine and the closing phenylalanine or tryptophan.

v_gene	CDR3aa
TRBV4-3	CASSQVSGSGELFF
TRBV2	CALGRDFRYF
TRBV30	CAWSVSSGANVLTF
TRBV27	CASSLIGTSVNTQYF
TRBV2	CASTLSGRLYEQYF
TRBV9	CASSVEGGRAGNTIYF
TRBV27	CASSPRASSETQYF
TRBV9	CASSGLAHYNEQFF
TRBV6-2/TRBV6-3	CASSLGQGINQPQHF
TRBV6-5	CASRMGQLNTEAFF
TRBV7-2	CASSQGGTDTQYF
TRBV3-1/TRBV3-2	CASSPLRLAASSTDTQYF
TRBV20-1	CSAKGYQPQHF
TRBV5-6	CASSKLAGVEDTQYF
TRBV7-2	CASSSTGTSAYEQFF
TRBV5-4	CASSSPSTGNHGYTF
TRBV29-1	CSVEDLGRVKNEQFF
TRBV11-2	CASSLVRGNSPLHF
TRBV5-1	CASSASSLAEGLNTGELFF
TRBV18	CASSPMTEANEQFF
TRBV27	CASSWDRRNTGELFF
TRBV6-5	CASQAPHGGNIQYF
TRBV5-1	CASSLDREIYEQYF
TRBV24-1	CATSDRGLAPQHF
TRBV6-6	CASSYEQGGYGYTF
TRBV19	CASSISGTGGYSPLHF
TRBV27	CASSFGTGGYEQYF
TRBV25-1	CASSGGQYGYTF
TRBV7-2	CASSLGGRVTDTQYF
TRBV28	CASSFGRLNQPQHF
TRBV5-1	CASSRTENTYEQYF
TRBV7-2	CASSLLTSGRRETQYF
TRBV7-2	CASRSPGGQGTFF
TRBV23-1	CASSPLGDSEQYF
TRBV9	CASSTRQGAETQYF
TRBV11-3	CASSLRTSGRFGELFF
TRBV11-3	CASSPQGVNTGELFF
TRBV7-3	CASSSTGGRAEAFF
TRBV9	CASSAGTSGAGTQYF
TRBV27	CASSSRQDSGANVLTF
TRBV9	CASRPRGAANYGYTF
TRBV27	CASSSRGVADTQYF
TRBV27	CASSFSPRTSGSDNTDTQYF
TRBV5-6	CASSRRLAGGTDTQYF
TRBV28	CASSPIFGQPGELFF
TRBV25-1	CASSRTGEFGQPQHF
TRBV18	CASSPGQYYEQYF
TRBV6-5	CASSPIQGTGNEQFF
TRBV28	CASSYRGYEQFF
TRBV27	CASSPDRVRGYTF
TRBV28	CASSSPGLAGHREQFF
TRBV4-3	CASSQVGGSDGYTF
TRBV24-1	CATSESTSGRADTQYF
TRBV28	CASSLVGAEQYF
TRBV7-9	CASSPGLAEETQYF
TRBV2	CASGQGARNEKLFF